A single sample is the source of the 22 T cell receptor beta chains below, sequenced in a study of identical twins. TCRdb called the 5' RACE reads again in MiXCR, with one record for every CDR3 protein. This table holds fewer than 250,000 distinct CDR3 sequences, around 10% found once. Sample: memory (CD45RO+) T cells sorted from blood. These receptors originate from a woman aged 18-29 years in good health.

This chain uses TRBV7-2 with TRBJ1-1; tentatively, D is TRBD1 (5 bases). Per the germline V gene, CDR1 is SGHTA and CDR2 is FQGNSA. V lost 8 bases and J lost 12, with 16 bases in between. This CDR3 has 11 residues. This CDR3 reads CASPRGGGTFF. CDR3 DNA: TGTGCCAGCCCCCGGGGGGGTGGAACTTTCTTT.

The chain employs TRBV5-1 and TRBJ1-2; TRBD1 agrees at 7 bases. The germline V gene encodes CDR1 SGHRS and CDR2 YFSETQ. The junction had 9 bases not matched to a gene; V was cut back by 3 bases and J by 7 bases. This CDR3 spans 14 amino acids. CDR3 coding DNA: TGCGCCAGCAGCTCGCATCAGGGGGAGCGTGGCTACACCTTC. Its protein product is CASSSHQGERGYTF.

This clonotype was seen only a few times. CDR3 sequence: CASSQDPRAVDTQYF. DNA for the CDR3: TGTGCCAGCAGCCAAGACCCCCGCGCGGTAGATACGCAGTATTTT. The chain is built from TRBV3-1 and TRBJ2-3; no firm D call. Germline loops: CDR1 LGHDT, CDR2 YNNKEL (reference sequence). This CDR3 is 15 amino acids long. V lost 0 bases, J lost 5 bases, and 12 bases lay in between.

V usage is TRBV18 and J usage is TRBJ2-5; 7 bases are shared with TRBD2. J was trimmed by 5 bases and V by 5 bases; bases with no gene match: 8. Germline values: CDR1 KGHSH, CDR2 LQKENI. There are 14 residues in the CDR3. The CDR3 DNA sequence: TGTGCCAGCTCAGCGAGCGGGATGGGGGAGACCCAGTACTTC. It is translated as CASSASGMGETQYF.

There are many counts of this clonotype. CDR3 sequence (DNA): TGCGCCAGCAGCTGGGGGACAGGGTGGACCGGGGAGCTGTTTTTT. Protein: CASSWGTGWTGELFF. The chain employs TRBV5-1 and TRBJ2-2, with 9 positions matching TRBD1. The CDR3 totals 15 residues. The junction had 5 bases not matched to a gene; V was cut back by 3 bases and J by 5 bases. Germline CDR1 reads SGHRS; CDR2 reads YFSETQ.

In this sample, this clonotype turned up many times. The rearrangement joins TRBV4-3 to TRBJ2-4, with D perhaps matching TRBD2 (6 bases). The CDR3 has 15 amino acids. The ends were cut back, 1 base at V and 9 bases at J, with 16 bases in the middle. CDR1 is LGHNA and CDR2 is YSLEER in the germline V gene. Here the CDR3 reads CASSQAGREPAIQYF. In DNA form, the CDR3 reads TGCGCCAGCAGCCAAGCTGGCCGGGAGCCTGCCATTCAGTACTTC.

Many counts were recorded for this clonotype. The V and J genes are TRBV4-3 and TRBJ2-3, with TRBD2 matching over 9 bases. The germline V gene encodes CDR1 LGHNA and CDR2 YSLEER. V lost 4 bases to trimming and J lost 0 bases; unmatched junction nucleotides: 8. There are 17 residues in the CDR3. Here the CDR3 reads CASSLATAGGSTDTQYF. The CDR3 DNA is TGCGCCAGCAGCCTCGCCACAGCGGGAGGCAGCACAGATACGCAGTATTTT.

This clonotype was counted at least ten times. This chain joins TRBV3-1 and TRBJ2-3; D is unclear. Germline-derived CDR1 and CDR2 are LGHDT and YNNKEL (reference sequence). CDR3 length equals 15 residues. V lost 1 base, J lost 4 bases, and 12 bases lay in between. The CDR3 DNA reads as TGTGCCAGCAGCCAAGGTGACGGGCGATCAGATACGCAGTATTTT. Encoded protein: CASSQGDGRSDTQYF.

The chain is built from TRBV12-3 or TRBV12-4 and TRBJ2-2; TRBD2 matches 8 bases. The CDR3 contains 16 residues. V shed 6 bases and J 6 bases; nucleotides not matched to a gene: 12. This chain's CDR3 is CASSPLGRAQAGELFF. In nucleotides, the CDR3 is TGTGCCAGCAGCCCTCTCGGGAGGGCCCAAGCCGGGGAGCTGTTTTTT.

The chain employs TRBV7-9 and TRBJ2-2, with 8 bases aligning to TRBD2. The V gene end was trimmed by 3 bases and the J gene end by 4 bases; junction bases not matched to a gene: 7. CDR1 SEHNR and CDR2 FQNEAQ come from the germline V gene (reference sequence). There are 16 residues in the CDR3. CDR3 nucleotides: TGTGCCAGCAGCTTTCGGTCTAGCGGGTTCACCGGGGAGCTGTTTTTT. Translation gives CASSFRSSGFTGELFF.

In its sample, this clonotype was seen a few times. The chain employs TRBV5-1 and TRBJ2-1; D tentatively reads TRBD1 or TRBD2 (6 bases each). Trimming pared 8 bases from V and 7 bases from J, leaving 16 bases between. CDR1 SGHRS and CDR2 YFSETQ come from the germline V gene. The CDR3 is 13 amino acids. The CDR3 protein is CASAGEVGNEQFF. The CDR3 DNA sequence: TGCGCCAGTGCAGGGGAGGTGGGGAATGAGCAGTTCTTC.

The V gene is TRBV6-5, the J gene TRBJ2-7, with a weak D call TRBD2 (5 bases). Germline CDR1 reads MNHEY; CDR2 reads SVGAGI. The V end lost 8 bases, the J end lost 2 bases, and 10 bases lay between the germline ends. This CDR3 contains 12 residues. The CDR3 protein is CASGRQTYEQYF. The CDR3 bases are TGTGCCAGCGGGAGACAAACCTACGAGCAGTACTTC.

This clonotype was counted many times. This chain links TRBV3-1 with TRBJ1-1, with 7 bases that match TRBD1. This CDR3 spans 14 amino acids. Germline V gene data show CDR1 as LGHDT and CDR2 as YNNKEL (reference sequence). The J segment lost 5 bases and the V segment lost 5 bases, leaving 8 bases of the junction unmatched. The CDR3 coding sequence is TGTGCCAGCAGCTCAGGGGGGCGGTGGACTGAAGCTTTCTTT. It yields the protein CASSSGGRWTEAFF.

The chain is built from TRBV20-1 and TRBJ2-5; tentatively, D is TRBD2 (5 bases). CDR1 is DFQATT, CDR2 SNEGSKA, per germline (reference sequence). The CDR3 spans 15 residues. V shed 0 bases and J shed 0 bases, with 11 bases lying between them. CDR3 nucleotide sequence: TGCAGTGCTAGAGATCTCGCGGAGGACCAAGAGACCCAGTACTTC. As protein: CSARDLAEDQETQYF.

This chain joins TRBV7-2 and TRBJ2-2; D gene unclear. V was clipped by 5 bases and J by 0 bases, with 10 bases between them. This CDR3 comprises 15 residues. Germline V gene sequence: CDR1 SGHTA, CDR2 FQGNSA. CDR3 sequence reads: CASSVVRANTGELFF. CDR3 coding DNA: TGTGCCAGCAGCGTCGTTCGGGCGAACACCGGGGAGCTGTTTTTT.

In this sample, this clonotype turned up a few times. This rearrangement joins TRBV5-1 to TRBJ2-1; TRBD2 agrees at 7 bases. V lost 5 bases and J lost 7; bases outside the gene matches: 12. The CDR3 length is 15 residues. In germline, CDR1 is SGHRS, CDR2 YFSETQ. The CDR3 sequence: CASRAGEGFANEQFF. The CDR3 DNA is TGCGCCAGCAGAGCTGGGGAGGGATTCGCGAATGAGCAGTTCTTC.

There are a few counts of this clonotype. The chain is built from TRBV15 and TRBJ2-7; D tentatively fits TRBD1 or TRBD2 (5 bases each). CDR1 and CDR2 (germline): LNHNV, YYDKDF (reference sequence). V lost 3 bases to trimming and J lost 1 base, with 13 bases between them. The CDR3 covers 15 residues. For the CDR3, the DNA is TGTGCCACCAGCAGCATCACGGGACCTTCCTACGAGCAGTACTTC. This encodes CATSSITGPSYEQYF.

The V call is TRBV20-1, the J call TRBJ2-7, with TRBD1 matching over 9 bases. From germline, CDR1 is DFQATT and CDR2 SNEGSKA (reference sequence). Germline trimming cut 1 base from V and 11 bases from J; bases unmatched to any gene: 15. This CDR3 spans 15 amino acids. The CDR3 DNA reads TGCAGTGCTAGAGTACACAGCGGCGGACAGGGGAACGAGTACTTC. Protein: CSARVHSGGQGNEYF.

This clonotype was picked up a small number of times. This chain joins TRBV12-3 or TRBV12-4 and TRBJ1-1, with 7 nucleotides matching TRBD1. The CDR3 is 16 amino acids. V trimming: 6 bases; J trimming: 0 bases; junction bases outside the gene matches: 10. CDR3 coding DNA: TGTGCCAGCAGCCACAGGGGTTTATACATGAACACTGAAGCTTTCTTT. Its protein product is CASSHRGLYMNTEAFF.

The chain combines TRBV20-1 with TRBJ2-5; D gene ambiguous. Per germline, CDR1 DFQATT and CDR2 SNEGSKA (reference sequence). The V end lost 6 bases, the J end lost 3 bases, and 5 bases lay between the germline ends. This CDR3 region has 10 residues. CDR3 protein: CSARKETQYF. The CDR3 DNA follows: TGCAGTGCCCGGAAAGAGACCCAGTACTTC.

CDR3 DNA sequence: TGTGCCAGCAGCCGACCGGGACTGGGGGATTCACCCCTCCACTTT. Translating gives CASSRPGLGDSPLHF. The genes are TRBV7-2 and TRBJ1-6; TRBD1 is a possible D gene (5 bases). The germline V and J ends were trimmed by 5 bases and 8 bases, with 16 bases remaining between them. There are 15 residues in the CDR3. From germline, CDR1 is SGHTA and CDR2 FQGNSA.

The table lists this clonotype with a few counts. The chain links TRBV24-1 to TRBJ2-3; D could derive from TRBD1 or TRBD2 (6 bases each). Germline loops: CDR1 KGHDR, CDR2 SFDVKD. There are 14 residues in the CDR3. Trimming shortened V by 6 bases and J by 4 bases, and 13 bases separated the two germline ends. The CDR3 nucleotides read TGTGCCACCAGTCCTCGGGGGCTCGCAGATACGCAGTATTTT. This codes for CATSPRGLADTQYF.